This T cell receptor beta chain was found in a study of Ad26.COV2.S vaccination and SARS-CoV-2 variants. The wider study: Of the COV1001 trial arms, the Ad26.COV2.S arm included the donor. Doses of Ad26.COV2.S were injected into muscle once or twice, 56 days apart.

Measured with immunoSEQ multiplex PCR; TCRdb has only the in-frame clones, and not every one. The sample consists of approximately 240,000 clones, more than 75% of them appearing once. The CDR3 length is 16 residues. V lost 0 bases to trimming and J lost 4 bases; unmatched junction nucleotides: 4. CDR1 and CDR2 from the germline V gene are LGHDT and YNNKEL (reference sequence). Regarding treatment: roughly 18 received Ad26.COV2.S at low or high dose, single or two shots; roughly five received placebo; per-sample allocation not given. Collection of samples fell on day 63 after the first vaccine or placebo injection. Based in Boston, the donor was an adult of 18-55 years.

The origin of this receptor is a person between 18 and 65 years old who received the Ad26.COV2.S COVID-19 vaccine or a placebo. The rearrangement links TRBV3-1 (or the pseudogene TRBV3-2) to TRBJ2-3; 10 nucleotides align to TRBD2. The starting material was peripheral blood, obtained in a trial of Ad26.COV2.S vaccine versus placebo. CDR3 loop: CASSQELSGRADTQYF. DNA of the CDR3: TGTGCCAGCAGCCAAGAATTGAGCGGGAGGGCAGATACGCAGTATTTT.